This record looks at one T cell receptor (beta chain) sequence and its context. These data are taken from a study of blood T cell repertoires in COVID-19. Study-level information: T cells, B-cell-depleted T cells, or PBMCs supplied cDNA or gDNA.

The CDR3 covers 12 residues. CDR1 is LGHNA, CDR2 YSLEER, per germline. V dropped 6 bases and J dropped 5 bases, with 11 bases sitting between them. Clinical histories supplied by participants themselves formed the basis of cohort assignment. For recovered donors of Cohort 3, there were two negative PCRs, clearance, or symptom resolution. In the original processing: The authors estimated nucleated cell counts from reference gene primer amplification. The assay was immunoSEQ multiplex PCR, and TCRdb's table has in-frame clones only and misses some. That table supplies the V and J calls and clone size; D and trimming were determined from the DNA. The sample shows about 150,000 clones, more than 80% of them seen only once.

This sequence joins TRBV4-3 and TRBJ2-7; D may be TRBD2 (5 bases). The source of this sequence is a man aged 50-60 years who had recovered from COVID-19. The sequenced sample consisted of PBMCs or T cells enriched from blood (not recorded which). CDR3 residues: CASSHIGDEQYF. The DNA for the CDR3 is TGCGCCAGCAGTCACATCGGGGACGAGCAGTACTTC.